What follows are 25 T cell receptor beta chains derived from one specimen sequenced in a study of blood T cell repertoires in COVID-19. Method: immunoSEQ multiplex PCR; TCRdb's copy keeps in-frame clones and lacks some. The sample lists approximately 300,000 clones, about four fifths occurring once. Input material: peripheral blood. Receptor source: a woman aged 50 to 60 with acute or convalescent COVID-19.

V gene TRBV4-1 combines with J gene TRBJ2-1, with TRBD2 identical over 9 bases. Per germline, CDR1 MGHRA and CDR2 YSYEKL. V was pared by 5 bases and J by 7 bases, with 12 bases of the junction left unmatched. CDR3 length: 16 amino acids. As DNA, the CDR3 is TGCGCCAGCAGCGACCTAGGGAGCGGGAGGAAGAATGAGCAGTTCTTC. Encoded protein: CASSDLGSGRKNEQFF.

The chain uses TRBV29-1 and TRBJ1-1; 8 bases fit TRBD1. The CDR3 is 13 amino acids. V lost 2 bases, J lost 8 bases, and 7 bases stayed unmatched. Germline V gene lookup returns CDR1 SQVTM and CDR2 ANQGSEA. The CDR3 spells CSVESRGRPEAFF. Here the CDR3 DNA reads TGCAGCGTTGAATCCAGGGGGCGACCCGAAGCTTTCTTT.

The chain links TRBV7-9 to TRBJ1-1, with a tentative D call TRBD1 (5 bases). This CDR3 region has 12 residues. CDR1 is SEHNR and CDR2 is FQNEAQ in the germline V gene (reference sequence). V gave up 5 bases and J gave up 6 bases, with 10 bases separating them. The CDR3 DNA is TGTGCCAGCAGCCCGGGGGGGGCTGAAGCTTTCTTT. It codes for CASSPGGAEAFF.

This chain uses TRBV3-1 (or the pseudogene TRBV3-2) with TRBJ2-3; 7 nucleotides align to TRBD2. J gave up 0 bases and V 7 bases, and 4 bases lay outside the gene matches. Germline CDR1 reads LGHDT; CDR2 reads YNNKEL (reference sequence). The CDR3 extends over 14 amino acids. The CDR3 protein is CASTPSGSTDTQYF. DNA of the CDR3: TGTGCCAGCACGCCTAGCGGTAGCACAGATACGCAGTATTTT.

Only one count was recorded for this clone. The chain carries TRBV18 and TRBJ1-2, with D unclear. V lost 3 bases and J lost 8, with 7 bases in between. Per germline, CDR1 KGHSH and CDR2 LQKENI. CDR3 length equals 11 residues. The CDR3 loop is CASSPGLGYTF. The CDR3 nucleotides are TGTGCCAGCTCACCCGGTTTGGGCTACACCTTC.

The rearrangement uses TRBV9 and TRBJ2-3; possibly TRBD1 for D (6 bases). With 0 bases removed from V and 5 bases from J, the gap between germline ends came to 16 bases. Germline CDR1 SGDLS, CDR2 YYNGEE. The CDR3 extends over 16 amino acids. The CDR3 spells CASSVGGGSLLDTQYF. The CDR3 nucleotides are TGTGCCAGCAGCGTAGGAGGGGGTTCCCTCTTAGATACGCAGTATTTT.

CDR3 sequence reads: CASSSIGHYGYTF. The CDR3 bases are TGTGCCAGCAGTTCAATCGGACATTATGGCTACACCTTC. The chain uses TRBV27 and TRBJ1-2; tentatively, D is TRBD1 (5 bases). Per the germline V gene, CDR1 is MNHEY and CDR2 is SMNVEV (reference sequence). This CDR3 has 13 residues. Between the trimmed V and J ends, which lost 4 bases and 5 bases, there was a span of 11 bases.

The chain employs TRBV6-2 or TRBV6-3 and TRBJ2-6; 7 bases are a match to TRBD1. The germline CDR1 and CDR2 sequences are MNHEY and SVGEGT. J was trimmed by 0 bases and V by 6 bases; bases with no gene match: 17. The CDR3 covers 20 residues. This CDR3 reads CASSTPFEDRISSGANVLTF. Here the CDR3 DNA reads TGTGCCAGCAGCACTCCCTTCGAGGACAGGATTAGCTCTGGGGCCAACGTCCTGACTTTC.

J is TRBJ1-6 and V is TRBV25-1; D is unresolved. The length of the CDR3 is 12 residues. CDR1 and CDR2 from the germline V gene are MGHDK and SYGVNS. The V end was cut by 3 bases, the J end by 8 bases, with 5 bases between. The CDR3 bases are TGTGCCAGCAGTGATCTCTATTCACCCCTCCACTTT. Its protein product is CASSDLYSPLHF.

A single count supports this clone. The chain employs TRBV7-2 and TRBJ2-1, with 7 bases matching TRBD2. Germline V gene lookup returns CDR1 SGHTA and CDR2 FQGNSA. The V gene end was trimmed by 4 bases and the J gene end by 10 bases; junction bases not matched to a gene: 4. The CDR3 is 12 residues long. DNA of the CDR3: TGTGCCAGCAGCTCTTTTAGCGGGGAGCAGTTCTTC. Amino acid sequence: CASSSFSGEQFF.

This rearrangement joins TRBV10-1 to TRBJ2-3; 11 bases align to TRBD2. The trim removed 4 bases at V and 0 bases at J, leaving 12 bases unmatched. This CDR3 has 19 residues. Germline V gene sequence: CDR1 WNHNN, CDR2 SYGVQD (reference sequence). The DNA for the CDR3 is TGCGCCAGCAGTGGGAGACTAGCGGGGTCACCGACTAGCACAGATACGCAGTATTTT. Translation: CASSGRLAGSPTSTDTQYF.

The chain carries TRBV3-1 (or the pseudogene TRBV3-2) and TRBJ2-7; D not resolved. Looked up from germline, CDR1 is LGHDT and CDR2 is YNNKEL (reference sequence). V gave up 3 bases and J gave up 2 bases, with 5 bases separating them. The CDR3 has 12 residues. The CDR3 protein is CASSQATYEQYF. In nucleotides, the CDR3 is TGTGCCAGCAGCCAGGCCACCTACGAGCAGTACTTC.

This clone came up a few times. CDR3 DNA: TGTGCCAGCAGCGGACAGGGTTCTAACTATGGCTACACCTTC. It translates to CASSGQGSNYGYTF. The chain combines TRBV2 with TRBJ1-2; 8 bases agree with TRBD1. This CDR3 comprises 14 residues. V shed 6 bases and J 0 bases; nucleotides not matched to a gene: 3. CDR1 and CDR2 from the germline V gene are SNHLY and FYNNEI.

The J gene is TRBJ1-3, the V gene TRBV9; D is possibly TRBD1 (6 bases). This CDR3 contains 14 residues. Germline CDR1 reads SGDLS; CDR2 reads YYNGEE. Trimming took 0 bases from V and 7 from J, leaving 11 bases between them. The CDR3 loop is CASSVGQDTNTIYF. The CDR3 nucleotides read TGTGCCAGCAGCGTAGGACAGGACACCAACACCATATATTTT.

The chain is built from TRBV4-1 and TRBJ2-3, with D possibly matching TRBD2 (6 bases). The germline CDR1 and CDR2 sequences are MGHRA and YSYEKL. The CDR3 spans 17 residues. Between the trimmed V and J ends, which lost 0 bases and 5 bases, there was a span of 18 bases. The CDR3 DNA reads TGCGCCAGCAGCCAAGACGGCGTCTACTCGGGAGTAGATACGCAGTATTTT. Translation gives CASSQDGVYSGVDTQYF.

V gene TRBV5-1 combines with J gene TRBJ1-4, with D possibly matching TRBD1 (6 bases). The CDR3 has 16 amino acids. V was clipped by 4 bases and J by 5 bases, with 18 bases between them. Germline CDR1 is SGHRS and CDR2 is YFSETQ. Here the CDR3 reads CASSPYAGGANEKLFF. The CDR3 DNA reads as TGCGCCAGCAGCCCTTATGCGGGGGGCGCGAATGAAAAACTGTTTTTT.

The chain carries TRBV30 and TRBJ1-2; a weak D match, TRBD1 (5 bases). Germline CDR1 is GTSNPN and CDR2 is SVGIG (reference sequence). This CDR3 spans 14 amino acids. V was trimmed by 5 bases and J by 4 bases, leaving 17 bases between them. The CDR3 DNA is TGTGCCTGGTCAGACGGGGGTAAGGGCTATGGCTACACCTTC. Translating gives CAWSDGGKGYGYTF.

V and J are TRBV9 and TRBJ2-7; tentative D call: TRBD2 (5 bases). CDR3 length: 13 amino acids. The V and J ends lost 0 bases and 7 bases respectively, with 11 bases between them. The germline gives CDR1 SGDLS, CDR2 YYNGEE. The CDR3 spells CASSVVVGGEQYF. CDR3 DNA: TGTGCCAGCAGCGTAGTTGTAGGAGGTGAGCAGTACTTC. Drawing the rest from reference TRBV9 and TRBJ2-7, the complete variable domain is DSGVTQTPKHLITATGQRVTLRCSPRSGDLSVYWYQQSLDQGLQFLIQYYNGEERAKGNILERFSAQQFPDLHSELNLSSLELGDSALYFCASSVVVGGEQYFGPGTRLTVT.

The chain links TRBV29-1 to TRBJ2-3; TRBD2 is a possible D gene (6 bases). CDR3 length: 14 amino acids. CDR1 is SQVTM and CDR2 is ANQGSEA in the germline V gene. Trimming removed 3 bases from V and 1 base from J, with 11 bases in between. Here the CDR3 reads CSVDAEGGTDTQYF. The CDR3 DNA sequence: TGCAGCGTTGATGCGGAGGGAGGCACAGATACGCAGTATTTT.

This clone appeared once. This sequence joins TRBV4-1 and TRBJ2-2; 9 positions agree with TRBD1. V lost 1 base, J lost 3 bases, and 3 bases stayed unmatched. This CDR3 spans 16 amino acids. CDR1 is MGHRA, CDR2 YSYEKL, per germline. CDR3 in amino acids: CASSQGGQGYTGELFF. The CDR3 DNA reads as TGCGCCAGCAGCCAAGGGGGACAGGGATACACCGGGGAGCTGTTTTTT.

This clone was recorded a few times. The chain carries TRBV3-1 (or the pseudogene TRBV3-2) and TRBJ2-1, with a tentative D call TRBD2 (5 bases). The V end was cut by 6 bases, the J end by 8 bases, with 11 bases between. This CDR3 comprises 12 residues. Germline V lookup: CDR1 LGHDT, CDR2 YNNKEL (reference sequence). The CDR3 region is CASSRGIDEQFF. CDR3 nucleotides: TGTGCCAGCAGTCGGGGAATAGATGAGCAGTTCTTC.

About this clone: This same CDR3 is encoded by further DNA sequences in the sample. J is TRBJ1-5 and V is TRBV12-3 or TRBV12-4, with a weak D call TRBD1 (6 bases). Deletions cut 6 bases from V and 5 bases from J, with 11 bases between. There are 13 residues in the CDR3. Written as DNA, the CDR3 is TGTGCCAGCAGCTTGACAGGCGATCAGCCCCAGCATTTT. As protein: CASSLTGDQPQHF.

The DNA for the CDR3 is TGCGCCAGCAGCTTGGATTCTCGGTCGACCGGGGAGCTGTTTTTT. This translates into CASSLDSRSTGELFF. This chain joins TRBV5-1 and TRBJ2-2; D unclear. This CDR3 region has 15 residues. Germline V CDR1 and CDR2: SGHRS, YFSETQ. V lost 0 bases to trimming and J lost 5 bases, with 11 bases between them.

The rearrangement joins TRBV24-1 to TRBJ2-5; 8 bases map to TRBD1. V was clipped by 3 bases and J by 5 bases; unmatched bases: 10. This CDR3 has 16 amino acids. CDR1 KGHDR and CDR2 SFDVKD come from the germline V gene. The CDR3 spells CATSDLPSGGRETQYF. The CDR3 nucleotides read TGTGCCACCAGTGATCTACCTTCAGGGGGCCGGGAGACCCAGTACTTC.

The V gene is TRBV2, the J gene TRBJ2-7; TRBD2 matches at 7 bases. CDR1 is SNHLY, CDR2 FYNNEI, per germline. This CDR3 has 11 residues. J lost 7 bases, V lost 9 bases, and 6 bases had no gene match. The CDR3: CARGPGGEQYV. DNA of the CDR3: TGTGCCAGGGGACCGGGGGGAGAGCAGTACGTC.